This is a list of T cell receptor beta chains from one sample in a study of T cells in tuberculosis. The protocol was immunoSEQ multiplex PCR, while the TCRdb copy is restricted to in-frame clones and leaves out a portion. This table has over 40,000 clones, over 90% appearing once. The material sequenced was PBMCs. The receptor set was obtained from a donor between 10 and 35 years old with latent tuberculosis or without tuberculosis infection. Both conserved end residues are part of each CDR3. The order of the fields is clone size, D gene, V gene, J gene, CDR3 protein, CDR3 DNA. The D gene is left open where the match is weak. Clone size is stated in some rows and not others, as once, few, many or a class when expanded.

clone size: -; D gene: TRBD1; V gene: TRBV6-5; J gene: TRBJ2-1; CDR3 protein: CASSLGQVDIYEQFF; CDR3 DNA: TGTGCCAGCAGCCTCGGACAGGTAGATATTTATGAGCAGTTCTTC
clone size: few; D gene: TRBD1; V gene: TRBV6-6; J gene: TRBJ1-2; CDR3 protein: CASSGNRGGYTF; CDR3 DNA: TGTGCCAGCAGCGGAAACAGGGGTGGCTACACCTTC
clone size: -; D gene: -; V gene: TRBV6-6; J gene: TRBJ2-5; CDR3 protein: CASTPGLIQETQYF; CDR3 DNA: TGTGCCAGCACCCCAGGACTAATCCAAGAGACCCAGTACTTC
clone size: -; D gene: -; V gene: TRBV18; J gene: TRBJ1-1; CDR3 protein: CASSNELWGTAFF; CDR3 DNA: TGTGCCAGCTCAAACGAGCTTTGGGGCACTGCTTTCTTT
clone size: -; D gene: TRBD1; V gene: TRBV5-6; J gene: TRBJ2-7; CDR3 protein: CASSLGTGAREQYF; CDR3 DNA: TGTGCCAGCAGCTTGGGGACAGGGGCCCGCGAGCAGTACTTC
clone size: -; D gene: -; V gene: TRBV28; J gene: TRBJ1-1; CDR3 protein: CASKRSFHTEAFF; CDR3 DNA: TGTGCCAGCAAGAGGAGTTTCCACACTGAAGCTTTCTTT
clone size: -; D gene: TRBD2; V gene: TRBV30; J gene: TRBJ2-7; CDR3 protein: CACSGRGAYEQYF; CDR3 DNA: TGTGCCTGTAGCGGGAGGGGCGCCTACGAGCAGTACTTC
clone size: -; D gene: -; V gene: TRBV27; J gene: TRBJ2-7; CDR3 protein: CASSFMGQPTYEQYF; CDR3 DNA: TGTGCCAGCAGTTTCATGGGGCAGCCCACCTACGAGCAGTACTTC
clone size: once; D gene: -; V gene: TRBV19; J gene: TRBJ1-2; CDR3 protein: CASSIMGAGYGYTF; CDR3 DNA: TGTGCCAGTAGTATCATGGGGGCTGGCTATGGCTACACCTTC
clone size: -; D gene: -; V gene: TRBV27; J gene: TRBJ1-2; CDR3 protein: CATTLDPSYGYTF; CDR3 DNA: TGTGCCACCACCCTAGATCCTTCCTATGGCTACACCTTC
clone size: -; D gene: -; V gene: TRBV9; J gene: TRBJ1-2; CDR3 protein: CASSVGRELDYGYTF; CDR3 DNA: TGTGCCAGCAGCGTAGGGAGAGAGCTCGACTATGGCTACACCTTC
clone size: -; D gene: -; V gene: TRBV18; J gene: TRBJ1-5; CDR3 protein: CASSPESGDQPQHF; CDR3 DNA: TGTGCCAGCTCACCAGAGTCAGGTGATCAGCCCCAGCATTTT
clone size: -; D gene: -; V gene: TRBV2; J gene: TRBJ1-4; CDR3 protein: CASQGNEKLFF; CDR3 DNA: TGTGCCAGCCAGGGAAATGAAAAACTGTTTTTT
clone size: -; D gene: -; V gene: TRBV7-2; J gene: TRBJ1-6; CDR3 protein: CASSLVLDSTSSYNSPLHF; CDR3 DNA: TGTGCCAGCAGCTTAGTTTTGGACTCCACAAGCTCCTATAATTCACCCCTCCACTTT
clone size: -; D gene: -; V gene: TRBV27; J gene: TRBJ2-3; CDR3 protein: CASTYTDTQYF; CDR3 DNA: TGTGCCAGCACCTACACAGATACGCAGTATTTT
clone size: -; D gene: -; V gene: TRBV5-1; J gene: TRBJ2-2; CDR3 protein: CASSFRPESTGELFF; CDR3 DNA: TGCGCCAGCAGCTTCCGCCCCGAGAGCACCGGGGAGCTGTTTTTT
clone size: -; D gene: TRBD1; V gene: TRBV5-4; J gene: TRBJ1-1; CDR3 protein: CASKITGAGNTEAFF; CDR3 DNA: TGTGCCAGTAAAATCACAGGGGCTGGGAACACTGAAGCTTTCTTT
clone size: -; D gene: -; V gene: TRBV10-3; J gene: TRBJ1-2; CDR3 protein: CAISISTVNYGYTF; CDR3 DNA: TGTGCCATCAGCATTTCGACAGTTAACTATGGCTACACCTTC
clone size: -; D gene: TRBD1; V gene: TRBV7-9; J gene: TRBJ1-5; CDR3 protein: CASSFGRDRVDQPQHF; CDR3 DNA: TGTGCCAGCAGCTTTGGCCGGGACAGGGTTGATCAGCCCCAGCATTTT
clone size: -; D gene: -; V gene: TRBV6-1; J gene: TRBJ1-2; CDR3 protein: CASRTGRSNYGYTF; CDR3 DNA: TGTGCCAGCAGGACGGGGAGAAGTAACTATGGCTACACCTTC
clone size: -; D gene: TRBD1; V gene: TRBV4-1; J gene: TRBJ1-5; CDR3 protein: CASSQDLAGGSNQPQHF; CDR3 DNA: TGCGCCAGCAGCCAAGATTTAGCAGGGGGTAGCAATCAGCCCCAGCATTTT
clone size: -; D gene: TRBD2; V gene: TRBV4-2; J gene: TRBJ2-2; CDR3 protein: CASSWGGVNTGELFF; CDR3 DNA: TGTGCCAGCAGCTGGGGAGGGGTTAACACCGGGGAGCTGTTTTTT
clone size: -; D gene: TRBD1; V gene: TRBV27; J gene: TRBJ1-1; CDR3 protein: CASSLLGPGTGGVGAEAFF; CDR3 DNA: TGTGCCAGCAGTTTATTGGGACCCGGGACAGGGGGCGTGGGAGCTGAAGCTTTCTTT
clone size: -; D gene: TRBD1; V gene: TRBV7-3; J gene: TRBJ1-1; CDR3 protein: CASSLNTGGTEAFF; CDR3 DNA: TGTGCCAGCAGCTTAAATACAGGGGGTACTGAAGCTTTCTTT
clone size: -; D gene: -; V gene: TRBV27; J gene: TRBJ2-2; CDR3 protein: CASSPLPGLNTGELFF; CDR3 DNA: TGTGCCAGCAGCCCCCTCCCCGGGTTGAACACCGGGGAGCTGTTTTTT
clone size: once; D gene: -; V gene: TRBV30; J gene: TRBJ2-6; CDR3 protein: CAWGAANVLTF; CDR3 DNA: TGTGCCTGGGGGGCGGCCAACGTCCTGACTTTC
clone size: -; D gene: TRBD1; V gene: TRBV5-1; J gene: TRBJ2-3; CDR3 protein: CASSALGTGGTDTQYF; CDR3 DNA: TGCGCCAGCAGCGCCCTAGGGACAGGGGGGACAGATACGCAGTATTTT
clone size: -; D gene: TRBD1; V gene: TRBV5-1; J gene: TRBJ2-7; CDR3 protein: CASSLDRDRVIFDEQYF; CDR3 DNA: TGCGCCAGCAGCCTAGACCGGGACAGGGTTATATTTGACGAGCAGTACTTC
clone size: once; D gene: TRBD1; V gene: TRBV18; J gene: TRBJ2-7; CDR3 protein: CASSPGTEYEQYF; CDR3 DNA: TGTGCCAGCTCACCCGGGACAGAGTACGAGCAGTACTTC
clone size: -; D gene: -; V gene: TRBV5-4; J gene: TRBJ2-7; CDR3 protein: CASSLEDSDEQYF; CDR3 DNA: TGTGCCAGCAGCTTGGAGGACTCGGACGAGCAGTACTTC
clone size: -; D gene: -; V gene: TRBV5-1; J gene: TRBJ1-5; CDR3 protein: CASSLDGRSGNQPQHF; CDR3 DNA: TGCGCCAGCAGCTTGGATGGGAGGAGCGGCAATCAGCCCCAGCATTTT
clone size: -; D gene: TRBD1; V gene: TRBV28; J gene: TRBJ1-5; CDR3 protein: CASSPPGQGSNQPQHF; CDR3 DNA: TGTGCCAGCAGTCCGCCGGGACAGGGAAGCAATCAGCCCCAGCATTTT
clone size: -; D gene: -; V gene: TRBV6-6; J gene: TRBJ2-3; CDR3 protein: CASTKGDTQYF; CDR3 DNA: TGTGCCAGCACCAAGGGGGATACGCAGTATTTT
clone size: -; D gene: TRBD2; V gene: TRBV30; J gene: TRBJ2-7; CDR3 protein: CAREWTSGDPPSYEQYF; CDR3 DNA: TGTGCCCGTGAATGGACTAGCGGGGATCCTCCCTCCTACGAGCAGTACTTC
clone size: -; D gene: -; V gene: TRBV19; J gene: TRBJ1-1; CDR3 protein: CASTGHSNTEAFF; CDR3 DNA: TGTGCCAGTACCGGACATTCGAACACTGAAGCTTTCTTT
clone size: -; D gene: -; V gene: TRBV5-1; J gene: TRBJ2-1; CDR3 protein: CASSLDETREPYNEQFF; CDR3 DNA: TGCGCCAGCAGCTTGGACGAAACTCGGGAGCCCTACAATGAGCAGTTCTTC
clone size: -; D gene: TRBD1; V gene: TRBV6-5; J gene: TRBJ1-5; CDR3 protein: CASTPGQGQPQHF; CDR3 DNA: TGTGCCAGCACCCCCGGACAGGGGCAGCCCCAGCATTTT